This TCR beta chain was profiled in a study of molecular identifiers for immune sequencing clone quantification. Study observations and caveats: Effector cells had over 99% of their molecules in clones above 20 RNA copies, while naive cells had under 1%. Amid over 900,000 naive cells, spiked Jurkat TCR RNA from one cell was reportedly still detectable.

Each CDR3 protein is one row after TCRdb ran MiXCR on the PCR reads. Altogether tens of thousands of distinct CDR3 sequences are present, more than 20% being singletons, with the ten largest covering around 0.89%. Germline assignment: CDR1 SQVTM and CDR2 ANQGSEA. The CDR3 length is 18 residues. After removal of 1 base from V and 4 bases from J, the junction contained 13 bases not matched to a gene. This clonotype was seen many times. Its specificity is unknown. The sequence was obtained from a human donor in good health. Some libraries in this study had Jurkat cell RNA spiked in. The rearrangement links TRBV29-1 to TRBJ2-7, with TRBD2 identical over 13 bases. Sequencing input: naive CD8+ T cells from blood, with Jurkat cell RNA spiked in. Subset denoted: FACS-sorted CD8+CD4-CCR7+CD45RA+ naive T cells. CDR3 amino acids: CSVEGLETSGRISYEQYF. For the CDR3, the DNA is TGCAGCGTTGAAGGGTTAGAGACTAGCGGGAGGATTTCGTACGAGCAGTACTTC.